The rows below give T cell receptor beta chains drawn from one sample of a study of T cell repertoires in cytomegalovirus infection. One entry per CDR3 protein, called by TCRdb with MiXCR from the reads. The data hold hundreds of thousands of distinct CDR3 sequences, with around 32% observed a single time. No antigens are known for them. Sample: cultured PBMCs, taken from culture after CMV antigen stimulation. These receptors were obtained from a human donor in good health (CMV status not recorded). Some clones in this sample may be carry-over from other donors' samples. Each CDR3 is given without its conserved first and last residue. A D gene is named only where the DNA matches it firmly.

D gene: .
V gene: TRBV7-9
J gene: TRBJ2-7
CDR3 protein: ASSLARGSRDYEQY

D gene: .
V gene: TRBV7-2
J gene: TRBJ1-5
CDR3 protein: ASSSSPGPQH

D gene: TRBD1
V gene: TRBV27
J gene: TRBJ2-7
CDR3 protein: ASSITGTVGTYEQY

D gene: .
V gene: TRBV15
J gene: TRBJ1-4
CDR3 protein: ATSRDTGIGVNEKLF

D gene: .
V gene: TRBV2
J gene: TRBJ1-4
CDR3 protein: ASSRIGASNEKLF

D gene: .
V gene: TRBV19
J gene: TRBJ2-3
CDR3 protein: ASSSGNARTDTQY

D gene: TRBD2
V gene: TRBV7-2
J gene: TRBJ2-3
CDR3 protein: ASSPHLAGESTDTQY

D gene: .
V gene: TRBV2
J gene: TRBJ1-1
CDR3 protein: ASSERTEAF

D gene: .
V gene: TRBV7-6
J gene: TRBJ2-7
CDR3 protein: ASSRPQGGYEQY

D gene: .
V gene: TRBV12-3/TRBV12-4
J gene: TRBJ2-1
CDR3 protein: ASRSTYNEQF

D gene: .
V gene: TRBV7-9
J gene: TRBJ2-5
CDR3 protein: ASSLAGWVQETQY

D gene: .
V gene: TRBV10-3
J gene: TRBJ2-5
CDR3 protein: AISGGGLRTGLETQY

D gene: .
V gene: TRBV29-1
J gene: TRBJ1-1
CDR3 protein: TVKGLHEDGQAF

D gene: TRBD1
V gene: TRBV5-6
J gene: TRBJ2-1
CDR3 protein: ATRTGGDNEQF

D gene: .
V gene: TRBV20-1
J gene: TRBJ1-5
CDR3 protein: SALRGGNQPQH

D gene: .
V gene: TRBV7-9
J gene: TRBJ1-3
CDR3 protein: ASSHGRSGNTIY

D gene: .
V gene: TRBV20-1
J gene: TRBJ1-5
CDR3 protein: SARTGNSNQPQH

D gene: TRBD1
V gene: TRBV2
J gene: TRBJ1-2
CDR3 protein: ASSEQGATYGYT

D gene: TRBD1
V gene: TRBV12-3/TRBV12-4
J gene: TRBJ1-3
CDR3 protein: ASSLWLGTVSGNTIY

D gene: .
V gene: TRBV7-2
J gene: TRBJ2-1
CDR3 protein: ASSPSGIYNEQF

D gene: TRBD1
V gene: TRBV7-9
J gene: TRBJ1-4
CDR3 protein: ASSQTGQGDEKLF

D gene: .
V gene: TRBV7-2
J gene: TRBJ2-3
CDR3 protein: ASSTLRGDTQY

D gene: TRBD2
V gene: TRBV7-2
J gene: TRBJ2-2
CDR3 protein: ASSNSGYTGELF

D gene: .
V gene: TRBV7-2
J gene: TRBJ2-7
CDR3 protein: ASSLVGKINEQY

D gene: .
V gene: TRBV19
J gene: TRBJ1-1
CDR3 protein: ASSLRAENTEAF

D gene: TRBD1
V gene: TRBV2
J gene: TRBJ1-5
CDR3 protein: ASSGTGWVGQPQH

D gene: .
V gene: TRBV7-9
J gene: TRBJ1-5
CDR3 protein: ASSLAGYNQPQH

D gene: TRBD2
V gene: TRBV10-2
J gene: TRBJ2-3
CDR3 protein: ASSDQLAGGDTQY

D gene: TRBD1
V gene: TRBV19
J gene: TRBJ1-2
CDR3 protein: ASRRDRAFGYT

D gene: .
V gene: TRBV6-6
J gene: TRBJ1-5
CDR3 protein: ASEGGSGNQPQH

D gene: TRBD2
V gene: TRBV11-2
J gene: TRBJ2-1
CDR3 protein: ASSLDLAGGINEQF

D gene: .
V gene: TRBV29-1
J gene: TRBJ1-1
CDR3 protein: SVTSFGDTEAF

D gene: .
V gene: TRBV7-8
J gene: TRBJ2-7
CDR3 protein: ASTPLRVASEQY

D gene: .
V gene: TRBV18
J gene: TRBJ1-1
CDR3 protein: ASSPGPGVRTEAF

D gene: .
V gene: TRBV20-1
J gene: TRBJ1-1
CDR3 protein: SAKVITPNTEAF

D gene: .
V gene: TRBV20-1
J gene: TRBJ2-3
CDR3 protein: SAWTITDTQY

D gene: .
V gene: TRBV7-2
J gene: TRBJ2-7
CDR3 protein: ASSPRIRQTKPYEQY

D gene: .
V gene: TRBV7-2
J gene: TRBJ2-5
CDR3 protein: ASSRGRYQETQY

D gene: .
V gene: TRBV5-4
J gene: TRBJ1-1
CDR3 protein: ASSLLDGTEAF

D gene: .
V gene: TRBV20-1
J gene: TRBJ1-5
CDR3 protein: SAYLDSNQPQH

D gene: .
V gene: TRBV6-1
J gene: TRBJ2-7
CDR3 protein: ASREQGTSYEQY

D gene: .
V gene: TRBV15
J gene: TRBJ1-5
CDR3 protein: ATSRDLSVVQPQH

D gene: .
V gene: TRBV7-2
J gene: TRBJ2-3
CDR3 protein: ASSALLRYTQY

D gene: TRBD2
V gene: TRBV27
J gene: TRBJ2-3
CDR3 protein: ASRRLAGARDTQY

D gene: .
V gene: TRBV28
J gene: TRBJ1-1
CDR3 protein: ASSPLYRAEAF

D gene: .
V gene: TRBV6-2/TRBV6-3
J gene: TRBJ2-2
CDR3 protein: ASSPHPNSRAGFGELF

D gene: .
V gene: TRBV7-2
J gene: TRBJ1-2
CDR3 protein: ASSPAGLPYGYT

D gene: .
V gene: TRBV28
J gene: TRBJ2-1
CDR3 protein: ASSWRHGEQF

D gene: .
V gene: TRBV6-2/TRBV6-3
J gene: TRBJ2-5
CDR3 protein: ASSSRTPEETQY

D gene: TRBD1
V gene: TRBV7-2
J gene: TRBJ2-5
CDR3 protein: ASSSSGQGQETQY

D gene: .
V gene: TRBV12-3/TRBV12-4
J gene: TRBJ2-1
CDR3 protein: ASSPGDVPYNEQF

D gene: .
V gene: TRBV5-1
J gene: TRBJ1-5
CDR3 protein: ASSPAGVNQPQH

D gene: TRBD1
V gene: TRBV19
J gene: TRBJ1-1
CDR3 protein: ASSVGTGTEAF

D gene: .
V gene: TRBV6-1
J gene: TRBJ1-1
CDR3 protein: ASRKVSAGMHTEAF